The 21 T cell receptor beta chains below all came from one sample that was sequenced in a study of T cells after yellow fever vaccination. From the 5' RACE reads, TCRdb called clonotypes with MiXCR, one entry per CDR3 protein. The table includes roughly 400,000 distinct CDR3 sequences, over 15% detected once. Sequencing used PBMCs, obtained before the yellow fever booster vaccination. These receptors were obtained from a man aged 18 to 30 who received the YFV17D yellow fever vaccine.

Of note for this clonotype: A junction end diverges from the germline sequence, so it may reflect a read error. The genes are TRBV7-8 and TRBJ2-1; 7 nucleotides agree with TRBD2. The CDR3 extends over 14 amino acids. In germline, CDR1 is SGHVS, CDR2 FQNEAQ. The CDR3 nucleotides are TGTGCCAGCACCTTAGGGACTATCACTAAAAGACAGTTCTTC. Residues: CASTLGTITKRQFF.

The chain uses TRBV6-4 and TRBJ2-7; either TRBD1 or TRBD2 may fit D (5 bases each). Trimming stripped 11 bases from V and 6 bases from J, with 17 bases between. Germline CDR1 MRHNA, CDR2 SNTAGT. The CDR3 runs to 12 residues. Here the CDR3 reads CARNNEGREQYF. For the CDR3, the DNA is TGTGCCCGCAATAACGAGGGGCGCGAGCAGTACTTC.

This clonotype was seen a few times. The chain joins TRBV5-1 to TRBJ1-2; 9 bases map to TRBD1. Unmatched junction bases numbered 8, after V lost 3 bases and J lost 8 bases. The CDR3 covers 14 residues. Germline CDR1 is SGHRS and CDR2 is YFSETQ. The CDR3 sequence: CASSSNRGLGGYTF. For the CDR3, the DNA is TGCGCCAGCAGCTCTAACAGGGGGCTCGGGGGCTACACCTTC.

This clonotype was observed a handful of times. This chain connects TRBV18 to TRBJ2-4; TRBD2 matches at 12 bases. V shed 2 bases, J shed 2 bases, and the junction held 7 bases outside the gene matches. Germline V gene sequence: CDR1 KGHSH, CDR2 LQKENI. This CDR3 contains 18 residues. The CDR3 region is CASSPRLAGALSKNIQYF. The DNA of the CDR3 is TGTGCCAGCTCACCAAGACTAGCGGGAGCCTTATCCAAAAACATTCAGTACTTC.

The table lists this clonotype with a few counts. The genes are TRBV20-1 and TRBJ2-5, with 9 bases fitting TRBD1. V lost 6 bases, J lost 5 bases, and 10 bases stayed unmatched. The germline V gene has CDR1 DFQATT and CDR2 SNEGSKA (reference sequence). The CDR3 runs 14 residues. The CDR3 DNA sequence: TGCAGTGCATTGTTTAGGACAGGGGCGGAGACCCAGTACTTC. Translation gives CSALFRTGAETQYF.

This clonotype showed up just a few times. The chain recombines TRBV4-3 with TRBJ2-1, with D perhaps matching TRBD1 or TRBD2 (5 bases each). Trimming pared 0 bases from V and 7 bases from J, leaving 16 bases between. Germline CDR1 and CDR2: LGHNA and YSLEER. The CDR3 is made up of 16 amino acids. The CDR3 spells CASSQDRGRGRNEQFF. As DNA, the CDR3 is TGCGCCAGCAGCCAAGATAGAGGACGGGGCCGGAATGAGCAGTTCTTC.

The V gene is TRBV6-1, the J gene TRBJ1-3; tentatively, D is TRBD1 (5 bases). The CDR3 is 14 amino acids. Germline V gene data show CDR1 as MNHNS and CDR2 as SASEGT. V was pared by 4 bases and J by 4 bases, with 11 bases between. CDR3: CASSVPGTGNTIYF. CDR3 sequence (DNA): TGTGCCAGCAGTGTCCCAGGGACGGGAAACACCATATATTTT.

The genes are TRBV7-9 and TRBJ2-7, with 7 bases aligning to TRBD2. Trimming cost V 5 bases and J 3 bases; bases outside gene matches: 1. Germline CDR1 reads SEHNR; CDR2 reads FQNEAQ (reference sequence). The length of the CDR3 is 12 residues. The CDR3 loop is CASSGLVYEQYF. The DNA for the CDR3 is TGTGCCAGCAGCGGACTAGTCTACGAGCAGTACTTC.

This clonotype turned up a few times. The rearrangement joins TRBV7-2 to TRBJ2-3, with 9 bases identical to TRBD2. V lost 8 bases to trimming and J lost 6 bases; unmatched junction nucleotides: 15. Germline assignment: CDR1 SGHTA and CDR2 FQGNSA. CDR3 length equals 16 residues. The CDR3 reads CASEAGGLGPSDTQYF. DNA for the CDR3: TGTGCCAGCGAAGCGGGGGGATTAGGTCCTTCGGATACGCAGTATTTT.

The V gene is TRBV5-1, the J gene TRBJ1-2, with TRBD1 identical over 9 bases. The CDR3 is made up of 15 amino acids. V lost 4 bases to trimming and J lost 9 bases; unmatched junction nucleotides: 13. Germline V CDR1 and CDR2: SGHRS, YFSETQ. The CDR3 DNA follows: TGCGCCAGCAGCCCTACCGGGACAGGGACGAGTAGCTACACCTTC. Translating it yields CASSPTGTGTSSYTF. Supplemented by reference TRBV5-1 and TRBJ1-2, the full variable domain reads KAGVTQTPRYLIKTRGQQVTLSCSPISGHRSVSWYQQTPGQGLQFLFEYFSETQRNKGNFPGRFSGRQFSNSRSEMNVSTLELGDSALYLCASSPTGTGTSSYTFGSGTRLTVV.

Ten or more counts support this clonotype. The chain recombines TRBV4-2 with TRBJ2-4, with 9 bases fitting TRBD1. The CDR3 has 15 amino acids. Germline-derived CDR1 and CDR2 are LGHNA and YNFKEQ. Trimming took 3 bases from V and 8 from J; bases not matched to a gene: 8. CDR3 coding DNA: TGTGCCAGCAGCCATAGACAGGGGGTAGGAGACATTCAGTACTTC. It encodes CASSHRQGVGDIQYF.

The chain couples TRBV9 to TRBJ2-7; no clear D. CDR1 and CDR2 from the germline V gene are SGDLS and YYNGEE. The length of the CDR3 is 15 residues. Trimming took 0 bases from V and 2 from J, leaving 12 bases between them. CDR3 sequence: CASSVGTDGPYEQYF. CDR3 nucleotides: TGTGCCAGCAGCGTAGGCACGGATGGACCCTACGAGCAGTACTTC.

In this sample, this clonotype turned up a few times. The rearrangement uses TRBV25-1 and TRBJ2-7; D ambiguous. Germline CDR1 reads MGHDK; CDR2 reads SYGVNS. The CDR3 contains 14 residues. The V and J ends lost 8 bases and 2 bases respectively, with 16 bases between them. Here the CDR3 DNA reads TGTGCCAGCTCGCGGCCTCTACCGGCCTACGAGCAGTACTTC. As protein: CASSRPLPAYEQYF.

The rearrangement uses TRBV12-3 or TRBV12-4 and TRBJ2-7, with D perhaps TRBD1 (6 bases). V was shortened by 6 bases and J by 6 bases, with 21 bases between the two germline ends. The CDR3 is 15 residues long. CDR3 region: CASRYNRDIIAEQYF. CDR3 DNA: TGTGCCAGCAGATACAACCGGGACATCATTGCCGAGCAGTACTTC.

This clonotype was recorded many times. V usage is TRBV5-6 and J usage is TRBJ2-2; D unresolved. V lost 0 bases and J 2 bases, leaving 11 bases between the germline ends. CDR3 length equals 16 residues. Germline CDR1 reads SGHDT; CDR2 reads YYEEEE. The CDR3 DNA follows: TGTGCCAGCAGCTTGGGTCCCCCCAGCAACACCGGGGAGCTGTTTTTT. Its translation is CASSLGPPSNTGELFF.

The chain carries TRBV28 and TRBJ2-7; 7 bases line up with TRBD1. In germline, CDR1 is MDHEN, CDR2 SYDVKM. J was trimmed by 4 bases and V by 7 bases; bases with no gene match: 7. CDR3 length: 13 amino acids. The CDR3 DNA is TGTGCCAGCAACGAGAGGGGGCGGTACGAGCAGTACGTC. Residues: CASNERGRYEQYV.

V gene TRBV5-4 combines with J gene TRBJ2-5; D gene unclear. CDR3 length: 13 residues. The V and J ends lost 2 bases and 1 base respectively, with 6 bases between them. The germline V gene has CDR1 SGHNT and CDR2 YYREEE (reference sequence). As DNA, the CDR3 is TGTGCCAGCAGCTTTACAGCCCAAGAGACCCAGTACTTC. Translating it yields CASSFTAQETQYF. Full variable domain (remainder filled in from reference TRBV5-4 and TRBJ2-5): ETGVTQSPTHLIKTRGQQVTLRCSSQSGHNTVSWYQQALGQGPQFIFQYYREEENGRGNFPPRFSGLQFPNYSSELNVNALELDDSALYLCASSFTAQETQYFGPGTRLLVL.

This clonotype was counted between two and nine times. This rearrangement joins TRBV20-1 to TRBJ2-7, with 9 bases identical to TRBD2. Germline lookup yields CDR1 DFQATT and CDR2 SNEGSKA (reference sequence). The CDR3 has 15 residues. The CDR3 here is CSALGGGAGGSEQYV. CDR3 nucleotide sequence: TGCAGCGCCCTGGGCGGAGGAGCGGGGGGTTCCGAGCAGTACGTC.

The CDR3 protein is CASATVPLNTEAFF. The CDR3 bases are TGTGCCAGCGCGACAGTACCCTTGAACACTGAAGCTTTCTTT. The rearrangement links TRBV6-6 to TRBJ1-1, with D possibly TRBD1 on 5 matching bases. The CDR3 is made up of 14 amino acids. The V end was cut by 8 bases, the J end by 0 bases, with 13 bases between. Germline loops: CDR1 MNHNY, CDR2 SVGAGI (reference sequence).

CDR3 amino acids: CAISGRDTYNYGYTF. The CDR3 DNA reads TGTGCCATCAGTGGCCGGGACACCTATAACTATGGCTACACCTTC. The genes are TRBV10-3 and TRBJ1-2; tentatively, D is TRBD1 (6 bases). V lost 4 bases and J lost 1, with 13 bases in between. CDR1 and CDR2 from the germline V gene are ENHRY and SYGVKD. The length of the CDR3 is 15 residues.

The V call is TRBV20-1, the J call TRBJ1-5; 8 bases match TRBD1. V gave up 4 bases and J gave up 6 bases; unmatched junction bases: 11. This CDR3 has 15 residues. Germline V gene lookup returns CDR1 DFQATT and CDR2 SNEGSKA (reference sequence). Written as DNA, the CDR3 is TGCAGTGCTACGCCAGGGGGCGCGTCTGGTCAGCCCCAGCATTTT. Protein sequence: CSATPGGASGQPQHF.